Presented here are 20 T cell receptor beta chains from one specimen sequenced in a study of radiation and T cells in renal cell carcinoma. Specified time point: blood 2 weeks post-SBRT. Stated treatment: 15 Gy SBRT to primary tumor, nephrectomy 4 weeks later. Here immunoSEQ multiplex PCR was the method, and the copy in TCRdb shows in-frame clones only, minus some. The sample has tens of thousands of clones; around 85% are singletons. This specimen consisted of blood, obtained from a patient whose treatment included radiotherapy and nephrectomy. Receptors were obtained from a man aged 55 to 70 with renal cell carcinoma.

This clone was counted a few times. The rearrangement joins TRBV5-1 to TRBJ2-3; D remains unclear. V lost 4 bases and J lost 10, with 22 bases in between. Per germline, CDR1 SGHRS and CDR2 YFSETQ. The CDR3 totals 15 residues. The DNA of the CDR3 is TGCGCCAGCAGCAGTGGCCGTCCCAACGGAGAAGCGCAGTATTTT. Its translation: CASSSGRPNGEAQYF. Drawing the rest from reference TRBV5-1 and TRBJ2-3, the complete variable domain is KAGVTQTPRYLIKTRGQQVTLSCSPISGHRSVSWYQQTPGQGLQFLFEYFSETQRNKGNFPGRFSGRQFSNSRSEMNVSTLELGDSALYLCASSSGRPNGEAQYFGPGTRLTVL.

Only a few counts were recorded for this clone. The chain combines TRBV29-1 with TRBJ2-2; D uncertain. V was trimmed by 3 bases and J by 0 bases, leaving 14 bases between them. The CDR3 has 16 amino acids. Germline assignment: CDR1 SQVTM and CDR2 ANQGSEA. CDR3 amino acids: CSVEGTAAANTGELFF. The CDR3 DNA reads TGCAGCGTTGAGGGTACGGCAGCTGCGAACACCGGGGAGCTGTTTTTT.

The chain recombines TRBV7-9 with TRBJ2-6; D may be TRBD1 (5 bases). Germline V gene data show CDR1 as SEHNR and CDR2 as FQNEAQ (reference sequence). This CDR3 is 15 amino acids long. Trimming removed 3 bases from V and 0 bases from J, with 6 bases in between. CDR3 DNA: TGTGCCAGCAGCTTGACAGTCTCTGGGGCCAACGTCCTGACTTTC. It is translated as CASSLTVSGANVLTF.

Only a few counts were recorded for this clone. This chain joins TRBV4-1 and TRBJ2-1; D may match TRBD1 or TRBD2 (5 bases each). In germline, CDR1 is MGHRA, CDR2 YSYEKL. The CDR3 consists of 15 residues. Trimming removed 1 base at V and 0 bases at J, with 7 bases between. The CDR3 sequence is CASSQGGYSYNEQFF. The CDR3 bases are TGCGCCAGCAGCCAAGGGGGGTACTCCTACAATGAGCAGTTCTTC.

The chain couples TRBV10-2 to TRBJ1-2, with 7 bases matching TRBD1. The CDR3 loop spans 13 amino acids. Trimming took 2 bases from V and 6 from J; bases not matched to a gene: 3. The germline V gene has CDR1 WSHSY and CDR2 SAAADI. The CDR3 coding sequence is TGCGCCAGCAGTGAGGGACAGGCGGATGGCTACACCTTC. This codes for CASSEGQADGYTF.

This clone is medium-sized (0.01 to 0.1%). Other DNA sequences within the sample encode an identical CDR3. This rearrangement joins TRBV7-9 to TRBJ2-7, with D unclear. The V gene lost 1 base and the J gene lost 4 bases, with 5 bases spanning the gap. Germline CDR1 SEHNR, CDR2 FQNEAQ (reference sequence). This CDR3 is 12 amino acids long. CDR3 bases: TGTGCCAGCAGCTTAGGGGTTTACGAGCAGTACTTC. Amino acid sequence: CASSLGVYEQYF.

To note about this clone: At one end, the junction sequence differs from germline, possibly due to a read error. The chain is built from TRBV5-5 and TRBJ1-1, with a possible D match to TRBD1 (6 bases). The CDR3 length is 15 residues. CDR1 is SGHKS, CDR2 YYEKEE, per germline (reference sequence). This CDR3 reads CASTLDPRTETEAFF. The CDR3, as DNA: TGTGCCAGCACCTTGGACCCCCGGACAGAGACTGAAGCTTTCTTT.

The chain links TRBV5-5 to TRBJ1-1; no clear D gene. Germline-derived CDR1 and CDR2 are SGHKS and YYEKEE (reference sequence). The length of the CDR3 is 14 residues. Trimming stripped 2 bases from V and 5 bases from J, with 13 bases between. The CDR3 spells CASSFGIGRTEAFF. CDR3 bases: TGTGCCAGCAGCTTCGGTATAGGGCGAACTGAAGCTTTCTTT.

This clone has more than one count but fewer than ten. The chain is built from TRBV4-2 and TRBJ1-2; D uncertain. CDR3 length: 19 residues. V was clipped by 7 bases and J by 4 bases, with 31 bases between them. Germline V gives CDR1 LGHNA, CDR2 YNFKEQ. CDR3 amino acids: CASNPSPGRPDGGTYGYTF. The CDR3 DNA follows: TGTGCCAGCAACCCATCTCCCGGCCGGCCGGACGGAGGAACCTATGGCTACACCTTC.

This chain joins TRBV5-4 and TRBJ2-1, with D maybe TRBD2 (5 bases). V lost 2 bases, J lost 4 bases, and 7 bases lay in between. This CDR3 spans 13 amino acids. Germline CDR1 SGHNT, CDR2 YYREEE (reference sequence). CDR3 amino acids: CASSFTSYNEQFF. CDR3 sequence (DNA): TGTGCCAGCAGCTTTACTAGTTACAATGAGCAGTTCTTC.

V gene TRBV13 combines with J gene TRBJ2-2, with D unclear. V was trimmed by 6 bases and J by 8 bases, leaving 10 bases between them. The CDR3 spans 12 residues. From germline, CDR1 is PRHDT and CDR2 FYEKMQ (reference sequence). The CDR3 region is CASRPTRGELFF. CDR3 in DNA: TGTGCCAGCAGGCCCACCAGAGGGGAGCTGTTTTTT.

The V gene is TRBV7-2, the J gene TRBJ2-3; possible D gene TRBD1, 6 bases. Trimming removed 3 bases at V and 4 bases at J, with 11 bases between. Germline-derived CDR1 and CDR2 are SGHTA and FQGNSA. The CDR3 runs 14 residues. The CDR3 bases are TGTGCCAGCAGCTTCCTAGGGGGTGCAGATACGCAGTATTTT. It codes for CASSFLGGADTQYF.

V usage is TRBV18 and J usage is TRBJ2-1; 12 positions agree with TRBD2. The V segment lost 3 bases and the J segment 6 bases; nucleotides outside the gene matches: 6. The CDR3 is 16 amino acids. The germline V gene encodes CDR1 KGHSH and CDR2 LQKENI. The CDR3 coding sequence is TGTGCCAGCTCACCGCCTAGCGGGGGGGTCGCCAATGAGCAGTTCTTC. Its translation is CASSPPSGGVANEQFF. The full variable domain, with the rest looked up from reference TRBV18 and TRBJ2-1, is NAGVMQNPRHLVRRRGQEARLRCSPMKGHSHVYWYRQLPEEGLKFMVYLQKENIIDESGMPKERFSAEFPKEGPSILRIQQVVRGDSAAYFCASSPPSGGVANEQFFGPGTRLTVL.

A few counts support this clone. The V call is TRBV19, the J call TRBJ2-3, with D maybe TRBD1 (6 bases). This CDR3 is built from 13 residues. Between the trimmed V and J ends, which lost 8 bases and 0 bases, there was a span of 9 bases. Germline CDR1 is LNHDA and CDR2 is SQIVND (reference sequence). CDR3: CASQGLSTDTQYF. The CDR3 coding sequence is TGTGCCAGTCAGGGGCTGAGCACAGATACGCAGTATTTT.

The rearrangement joins TRBV18 to TRBJ2-7, with TRBD1 as a possible D gene (6 bases). The ends were cut back, 3 bases at V and 5 bases at J, with 11 bases in the middle. In germline, CDR1 is KGHSH, CDR2 LQKENI. The CDR3 extends over 13 amino acids. The CDR3, as DNA: TGTGCCAGCTCACCCCGACAGGCCCACGAGCAGTACTTC. Its translation: CASSPRQAHEQYF.

J is TRBJ2-1 and V is TRBV9; D possibly corresponds to TRBD2 (5 bases). The CDR3 runs 15 residues. Germline CDR1 reads SGDLS; CDR2 reads YYNGEE. V lost 0 bases, J lost 8 bases, and 15 bases lay in between. The DNA for the CDR3 is TGTGCCAGCAGCGTAGAAGGCCGACTACGGGATGAGCAGTTCTTC. It encodes CASSVEGRLRDEQFF.

The chain combines TRBV30 with TRBJ2-1; 10 bases are shared with TRBD2. The CDR3 totals 18 residues. The germline V gene encodes CDR1 GTSNPN and CDR2 SVGIG (reference sequence). Trimming took 0 bases from V and 5 from J; bases not matched to a gene: 13. The CDR3 DNA sequence: TGTGCCTGGAGTGTACAGAGGGGGCTAGCGGGAGCTCACAATGAGCAGTTCTTC. Its translation: CAWSVQRGLAGAHNEQFF.

This chain links TRBV7-2 with TRBJ2-1; TRBD2 matches at 14 bases. Per the germline V gene, CDR1 is SGHTA and CDR2 is FQGNSA. The CDR3 totals 18 residues. Losses at the gene ends were 4 bases for V and 4 bases for J; bases not matched to a gene: 9. The CDR3 DNA is TGTGCCAGCAGCTCTAGGGGACTAGCGGGAGCGTCTTACAATGAGCAGTTCTTC. Translating it yields CASSSRGLAGASYNEQFF.

The V and J genes are TRBV6-1 and TRBJ1-5; D is uncertain. This CDR3 has 15 residues. Trimming shortened V by 6 bases and J by 0 bases, and 12 bases separated the two germline ends. Germline assignment: CDR1 MNHNS and CDR2 SASEGT. The CDR3 loop reads CASREPIVSNQPQHF. CDR3 sequence (DNA): TGTGCCAGCAGGGAACCAATTGTTAGCAATCAGCCCCAGCATTTT.

This clone has only one observation. V is TRBV14 and J is TRBJ1-2; the D gene is possibly TRBD1 (5 bases). Germline values: CDR1 SGHDN, CDR2 FVKESK. V was shortened by 1 base and J by 3 bases, with 15 bases between the two germline ends. CDR3 length: 16 amino acids. The CDR3 region has the DNA TGTGCCAGCAGCCAAGCGGGGCAGGGTATCGACTATGGCTACACCTTC. As protein: CASSQAGQGIDYGYTF.